The T cell receptor beta chain described here comes from a study of blood T cell repertoires in COVID-19. The table came from immunoSEQ multiplex PCR; TCRdb's copy has only in-frame clones and leaves some out. Of 300,000 to 400,000 clones listed, around nine tenths are singletons. The receptor's source is a woman in her twenties or thirties with acute COVID-19. Sequencing was carried out using PBMCs or T cells enriched from blood (not recorded which).

For the CDR3, the DNA is TGTGCCAGCAGCTTAGCGAGGACAGAAAAACTGTTTTTT. It yields the protein CASSLARTEKLFF. The chain carries TRBV7-2 and TRBJ1-4, with D possibly being TRBD1 (5 bases). The germline CDR1 and CDR2 sequences are SGHTA and FQGNSA. The V end was cut by 0 bases, the J end by 8 bases, with 7 bases between. The CDR3 has 13 amino acids.